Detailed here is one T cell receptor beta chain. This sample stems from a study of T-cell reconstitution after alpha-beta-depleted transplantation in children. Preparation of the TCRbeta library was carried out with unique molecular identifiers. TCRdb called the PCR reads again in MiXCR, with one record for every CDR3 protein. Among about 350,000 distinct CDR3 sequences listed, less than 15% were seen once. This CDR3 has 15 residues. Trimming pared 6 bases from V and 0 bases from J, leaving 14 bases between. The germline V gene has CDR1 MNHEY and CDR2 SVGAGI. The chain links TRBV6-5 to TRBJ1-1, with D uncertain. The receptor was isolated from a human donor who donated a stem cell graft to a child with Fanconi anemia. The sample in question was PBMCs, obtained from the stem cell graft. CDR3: CASSLSGLMNTEAFF. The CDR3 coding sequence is TGTGCCAGCAGCTTATCCGGGCTCATGAACACTGAAGCTTTCTTT.